These 11 T cell receptor beta chains came from one sample sequenced in a study of T cell changes during pregnancy in multiple sclerosis. The protocol was immunoSEQ multiplex PCR, while the TCRdb copy is restricted to in-frame clones and leaves out a portion. This sample has roughly 89,000 clones; around 94% occur once, and the top ten carry less than 2%. Sequenced here: peripheral blood, sampled after pregnancy. The receptors shown here come from a female donor in good health, enrolled as a control in a pregnancy study.

The V and J genes are TRBV9 and TRBJ2-1; D is unclear. The CDR3 runs to 16 residues. CDR1 is SGDLS and CDR2 is YYNGEE in the germline V gene. V lost 0 bases to trimming and J lost 2 bases, with 12 bases between them. CDR3 nucleotides: TGTGCCAGCAGCGTAGGCGAGAGCAAGCCCTACAATGAGCAGTTCTTC. It codes for CASSVGESKPYNEQFF.

The V and J genes are TRBV4-1 and TRBJ2-1, with D perhaps TRBD1 (5 bases). V was trimmed by 2 bases and J by 4 bases, leaving 15 bases between them. This CDR3 is built from 16 residues. CDR1 is MGHRA and CDR2 is YSYEKL in the germline V gene. Written as DNA, the CDR3 is TGCGCCAGCAGCCAATTGGACATCCTTTCGTACAATGAGCAGTTCTTC. Translating gives CASSQLDILSYNEQFF.

The rearrangement joins TRBV6-4 to TRBJ2-1; 12 nucleotides agree with TRBD2. V shed 2 bases, J shed 4 bases, and the junction held 0 bases outside the gene matches. The CDR3 covers 15 residues. Germline CDR1 and CDR2: MRHNA and SNTAGT. As DNA, the CDR3 is TGTGCCAGCAGTGACGGGACTAGCGGGTACAATGAGCAGTTCTTC. Protein product: CASSDGTSGYNEQFF.

This CDR3 is CASSSTANYGYTF. CDR3 in DNA: TGTGCCAGCAGTTCTACAGCTAACTATGGCTACACCTTC. The chain combines TRBV27 with TRBJ1-2; no clear D gene. CDR3 size: 13 residues. V was pared by 4 bases and J by 0 bases, with 6 bases between. Germline loops: CDR1 MNHEY, CDR2 SMNVEV (reference sequence).

This clone was found once. J is TRBJ2-2 and V is TRBV5-4, with unresolved D. Per germline, CDR1 SGHNT and CDR2 YYREEE (reference sequence). This CDR3 comprises 14 residues. The germline V and J ends were trimmed by 0 bases and 2 bases, with 5 bases remaining between them. In DNA, the CDR3 is TGTGCCAGCAGCTTGGACTTCAACACCGGGGAGCTGTTTTTT. This encodes CASSLDFNTGELFF.

The genes are TRBV29-1 and TRBJ1-1; possible D gene TRBD1, 6 bases. The CDR3 runs to 12 residues. Trimming removed 6 bases at V and 2 bases at J, with 10 bases between. Looked up from germline, CDR1 is SQVTM and CDR2 is ANQGSEA. The CDR3 is CSVATGNTEAFF. The CDR3 DNA reads TGCAGCGTGGCGACAGGAAACACTGAAGCTTTCTTT.

V and J are TRBV6-4 and TRBJ1-5, with D perhaps matching TRBD1 (6 bases). The germline gives CDR1 MRHNA, CDR2 SNTAGT. The CDR3 totals 15 residues. V was pared by 6 bases and J by 3 bases, with 15 bases between. CDR3 nucleotide sequence: TGTGCCAGCAGCTTGAGACAGGTTCTCAATCAGCCCCAGCATTTT. It specifies CASSLRQVLNQPQHF.

As to this clone: At one of its ends the junction is not consistent with the germline gene, which may arise from a read error. J is TRBJ1-1 and V is TRBV28, with D unclear. The CDR3 has 15 amino acids. Germline V gives CDR1 MDHEN, CDR2 SYDVKM. CDR3 coding DNA: TGTGCCAGCAGTTTGGGGAAGACGGGGAACGCTGAAGCTTTCTTT. Translated, it gives CASSLGKTGNAEAFF. Complete variable domain (other parts from reference TRBV28 and TRBJ1-1): DVKVTQSSRYLVKRTGEKVFLECVQDMDHENMFWYRQDPGLGLRLIYFSYDVKMKEKGDIPEGYSVSREKKERFSLILESASTNQTSMYLCASSLGKTGNAEAFFGQGTRLTVV.

V gene TRBV6-5 combines with J gene TRBJ2-7, with 7 bases identical to TRBD2. CDR1 is MNHEY, CDR2 SVGAGI, per germline. V lost 0 bases to trimming and J lost 2 bases; unmatched junction nucleotides: 7. This CDR3 has 16 residues. CDR3 loop: CASSYSSLAETYEQYF. The CDR3, as DNA: TGTGCCAGCAGTTACTCGAGTCTAGCGGAAACCTACGAGCAGTACTTC.

This chain joins TRBV27 and TRBJ2-3, with 10 nucleotides matching TRBD1. With 8 bases clipped from V and 0 bases from J, the junction kept 5 bases outside the gene matches. Germline lookup yields CDR1 MNHEY and CDR2 SMNVEV (reference sequence). CDR3 length: 15 amino acids. CDR3 residues: CASQRQGASTDTQYF. The CDR3 nucleotides read TGTGCCAGCCAGCGACAGGGGGCTAGCACAGATACGCAGTATTTT.

This rearrangement joins TRBV25-1 to TRBJ2-2, with D unresolved. V lost 2 bases and J 1 base, leaving 8 bases between the germline ends. This CDR3 has 15 amino acids. Germline loops: CDR1 MGHDK, CDR2 SYGVNS. This CDR3 reads CASSETSRNTGELFF. As DNA, the CDR3 is TGTGCCAGCAGTGAAACGAGTCGGAACACCGGGGAGCTGTTTTTT.